The clone carrying this TCR beta chain has just a few counts. The antigen is not known. With a J-beta primer mix and a sample-barcoded 5' primer, a second PCR ran about 7 to 11 cycles. TCRdb re-analysed the 5' RACE reads in MiXCR, keeping a single row per CDR3 protein. This sample has 650,000 to 1,000,000 distinct CDR3 sequences, with 35% to 40% found just once. This CDR3 is built from 15 residues. With 6 bases removed from V and 0 bases from J, the gap between germline ends came to 14 bases. In germline, CDR1 is DFQATT, CDR2 SNEGSKA (reference sequence). This record belongs to a study of blood T cells in healthy people across ages. Study context: When template switching was applied, about one barcoded beta molecule was captured per two T cells.

Study-level findings and limits: In these data, TCR beta diversity tracked strongly with naive T cell percentage. Researchers judged that diversity estimates from one million T cells fell short of true values.

The sample taken for sequencing was blood. The J gene is TRBJ2-2, the V gene TRBV20-1; D is possibly TRBD1 or TRBD2 (6 bases each). The clonotype originates from a man between 18 and 29 years old in good health. CDR3 nucleotide sequence: TGCAGTGCGGACGGGGGCTTCTCGAACACCGGGGAGCTGTTTTTT. It codes for CSADGGFSNTGELFF.